The T cell receptor (beta chain) under discussion was sequenced for a study of T-cell reconstitution after alpha-beta-depleted transplantation in children. The study, taken as a whole, reports: Hyperexpanded clones declined; after one year, newly produced T cells mostly supplied diversity.

Molecular barcoding with unique molecular identifiers was used for the TCRbeta library. TCRdb itself ran the PCR reads through MiXCR, one entry per CDR3 protein. Of about 250,000 distinct CDR3 sequences listed, roughly a quarter are singletons. Trimming stripped 6 bases from V and 2 bases from J, with 20 bases between. CDR3 size: 16 residues. CDR1 and CDR2 from the germline V gene are ENHRY and SYGVKD. This clonotype occurred a few times. Its target is not known. The sample here was PBMCs, mostly from graft donor cells, taken 360 days after TCRalphabeta/CD19-depleted stem cell transplant. V and J are TRBV10-3 and TRBJ2-7, with D perhaps matching TRBD1 (6 bases). This TCR was recovered from a female patient between 2 and 15 years old who had a stem cell transplant for congenital amegakaryocytic thrombocytopenia, so the T cells may come from the graft donor. The CDR3 DNA is TGTGCCATCAGAAGAAGCATGGACAGCCGAACCTACGAGCAGTACTTC. Its translation: CAIRRSMDSRTYEQYF.